The 17 T cell receptor beta chains given below trace back to one sample, sequenced in a study of Ad26.COV2.S vaccination and SARS-CoV-2 variants. The treatment is: around 19 received Ad26.COV2.S at low or high dose, single or two shots; roughly 5 received placebo; per-sample allocation not given. Collection of the samples took place on day 63 after the first injection of vaccine or placebo. Here immunoSEQ multiplex PCR was the method, and the copy in TCRdb shows in-frame clones only, minus some. The repertoire includes some 450,000 clones, about 92% of them detected once, and about 4.4% sits in the top ten. The specimen comprised peripheral blood, sampled in a trial of Ad26.COV2.S vaccine versus placebo. The origin of the receptors is a person aged 18-65 years who received the Ad26.COV2.S COVID-19 vaccine or a placebo.

The CDR3 protein is CASSFADDEKLFF. DNA for the CDR3: TGTGCCAGCAGCTTTGCGGATGATGAAAAACTGTTTTTT. This rearrangement joins TRBV7-9 to TRBJ1-4; D not certain. CDR3 length: 13 residues. Germline V CDR1 and CDR2: SEHNR, FQNEAQ (reference sequence). V gave up 3 bases and J gave up 6 bases, with 8 bases separating them.

The rearrangement joins TRBV7-2 to TRBJ2-7; D ambiguous. Germline CDR1 and CDR2: SGHTA and FQGNSA. The CDR3 sequence is 14 residues long. Trimming took off 5 bases at V and 2 bases at J, with 13 bases between the two ends. CDR3: CASSPRSTPYEQYF. CDR3 nucleotides: TGTGCCAGCAGCCCCCGCAGTACCCCCTACGAGCAGTACTTC.

The chain links TRBV7-9 to TRBJ2-5, with a weak D call TRBD2 (6 bases). Germline CDR1 and CDR2: SEHNR and FQNEAQ (reference sequence). The CDR3 is 14 residues long. The ends were cut back, 7 bases at V and 5 bases at J, with 17 bases in the middle. The CDR3 sequence is CASTPSGEEETQYF. The DNA of the CDR3 is TGTGCCAGCACCCCGAGTGGGGAGGAGGAGACCCAGTACTTC.

The chain employs TRBV4-2 and TRBJ2-2; D remains unclear. The CDR3 sequence is 14 residues long. Germline-derived CDR1 and CDR2 are LGHNA and YNFKEQ. Deletions cut 1 base from V and 7 bases from J, with 10 bases between. The chain's CDR3 is CASSQGQGDGELFF. The CDR3 region has the DNA TGTGCCAGCAGCCAAGGTCAAGGAGACGGGGAGCTGTTTTTT.

V usage is TRBV7-2 and J usage is TRBJ2-1; possibly TRBD1 for D (5 bases). V was cut by 4 bases and J by 7 bases, with 14 bases left in between. Germline CDR1 is SGHTA and CDR2 is FQGNSA. This CDR3 spans 14 amino acids. CDR3 region: CASSSGQDWNEQFF. The CDR3 DNA sequence: TGTGCCAGCAGCTCCGGACAAGACTGGAATGAGCAGTTCTTC.

This clone was recorded only once. The J gene is TRBJ2-7, the V gene TRBV9; D not resolved. The V gene's germline CDR1 is SGDLS and CDR2 YYNGEE. This CDR3 spans 14 amino acids. V was clipped by 0 bases and J by 1 base, with 8 bases between them. DNA for the CDR3: TGTGCCAGCAGCGTAGGACTCCTATCCTACGAGCAGTACTTC. Amino acid sequence: CASSVGLLSYEQYF.

The gene calls are TRBV9 and TRBJ2-1, with TRBD2 identical over 7 bases. Germline CDR1 is SGDLS and CDR2 is YYNGEE. Trimming at V came to 3 bases and at J to 1 base, leaving 10 bases not matched to a gene. The CDR3 is made up of 17 amino acids. CDR3 sequence reads: CASSGQGGRGSYNEQFF. The CDR3 coding sequence is TGTGCCAGCAGCGGTCAGGGAGGGAGGGGATCCTACAATGAGCAGTTCTTC.

This chain joins TRBV9 and TRBJ1-4; no firm D call. V was pared by 0 bases and J by 8 bases, with 8 bases between. The CDR3 consists of 13 residues. The V gene's germline CDR1 is SGDLS and CDR2 YYNGEE. The CDR3 loop reads CASSVDAGEKLFF. The CDR3 bases are TGTGCCAGCAGCGTAGATGCGGGAGAAAAACTGTTTTTT.

V usage is TRBV21-1 and J usage is TRBJ2-7; the table gives TRBD1 as D, unverified against the DNA. TRBV21-1 is termed a pseudogene. CDR3 length equals 15 residues. For the CDR3, the DNA is TGTGCCAGCAGCTTAATTGACAGGGATGCCTACGAGCAGTACTTC. Protein: CASSLIDRDAYEQYF.

The CDR3 protein is CASSVGALDSPLHF. In nucleotides, the CDR3 is TGCGCCAGCAGCGTGGGGGCTTTAGATTCACCCCTCCACTTT. This chain joins TRBV5-1 and TRBJ1-6; D is perhaps TRBD1 (6 bases). CDR3 length: 14 residues. Germline CDR1 SGHRS, CDR2 YFSETQ. V was cut by 4 bases and J by 8 bases, with 13 bases left in between. The complete variable domain, with remaining parts taken from reference TRBV5-1 and TRBJ1-6, reads KAGVTQTPRYLIKTRGQQVTLSCSPISGHRSVSWYQQTPGQGLQFLFEYFSETQRNKGNFPGRFSGRQFSNSRSEMNVSTLELGDSALYLCASSVGALDSPLHFGNGTRLTVT.

V gene TRBV19 combines with J gene TRBJ2-3; 7 bases line up with TRBD2. From germline, CDR1 is LNHDA and CDR2 SQIVND (reference sequence). The CDR3 spans 16 residues. After removal of 5 bases from V and 5 bases from J, the junction contained 13 bases not matched to a gene. In nucleotides, the CDR3 is TGTGCCAGTAGTCCAAACTCGGCGGGAGTTCTAGATACGCAGTATTTT. Translation gives CASSPNSAGVLDTQYF.

This chain uses TRBV11-1 with TRBJ2-1; 7 positions match TRBD2. CDR1 is SGHAT, CDR2 FQDESV, per germline (reference sequence). The CDR3 has 16 amino acids. Trimming cost V 4 bases and J 2 bases; bases outside gene matches: 8. The CDR3 sequence: CASSSRTSSTYNEQFF. The CDR3 nucleotides read TGTGCCAGCAGCTCCCGGACTAGTTCAACCTACAATGAGCAGTTCTTC.

The J gene is TRBJ2-5, the V gene TRBV7-9, with D possibly TRBD1 on 6 matching bases. V gave up 1 base and J gave up 5 bases, with 11 bases separating them. The CDR3 runs to 14 residues. CDR1 is SEHNR and CDR2 is FQNEAQ in the germline V gene (reference sequence). Here the CDR3 reads CASSLGQAWETQYF. For the CDR3, the DNA is TGTGCCAGCAGCTTAGGACAGGCGTGGGAGACCCAGTACTTC.

The chain recombines TRBV5-8 with TRBJ2-5; 7 nucleotides agree with TRBD1. Losses at the gene ends were 2 bases for V and 6 bases for J; bases not matched to a gene: 4. The CDR3 contains 13 residues. CDR1 and CDR2 from the germline V gene are SGHTS and YDEGEE. CDR3 in amino acids: CASSLNRGKTQYF. CDR3 nucleotide sequence: TGTGCCAGCAGCTTAAACAGGGGAAAGACCCAGTACTTC.

V is TRBV18 and J is TRBJ2-5; no definite D call. The CDR3 spans 12 residues. Germline V gene data show CDR1 as KGHSH and CDR2 as LQKENI. Trimming stripped 3 bases from V and 1 base from J, with 3 bases between. As DNA, the CDR3 is TGTGCCAGCTCACCTTCCCAAGAGACCCAGTACTTC. Translation gives CASSPSQETQYF. Supplemented by reference TRBV18 and TRBJ2-5, the full variable domain reads NAGVMQNPRHLVRRRGQEARLRCSPMKGHSHVYWYRQLPEEGLKFMVYLQKENIIDESGMPKERFSAEFPKEGPSILRIQQVVRGDSAAYFCASSPSQETQYFGPGTRLLVL.

The chain joins TRBV12-3 or TRBV12-4 to TRBJ2-7; the D gene is possibly TRBD2 (6 bases). V was pared by 5 bases and J by 2 bases, with 10 bases between. The CDR3 is 13 amino acids. CDR3 protein: CASSQGLTYEQYF. The CDR3 DNA reads as TGTGCCAGCAGTCAGGGACTTACCTACGAGCAGTACTTC.

The chain is built from TRBV9 and TRBJ2-5, with D perhaps TRBD2 (6 bases). The CDR3 sequence is 14 residues long. V dropped 3 bases and J dropped 2 bases, with 11 bases sitting between them. Looked up from germline, CDR1 is SGDLS and CDR2 is YYNGEE. DNA of the CDR3: TGTGCCAGCAGCGCGACTAGTGGGCAAGAGACCCAGTACTTC. The encoded protein is CASSATSGQETQYF.